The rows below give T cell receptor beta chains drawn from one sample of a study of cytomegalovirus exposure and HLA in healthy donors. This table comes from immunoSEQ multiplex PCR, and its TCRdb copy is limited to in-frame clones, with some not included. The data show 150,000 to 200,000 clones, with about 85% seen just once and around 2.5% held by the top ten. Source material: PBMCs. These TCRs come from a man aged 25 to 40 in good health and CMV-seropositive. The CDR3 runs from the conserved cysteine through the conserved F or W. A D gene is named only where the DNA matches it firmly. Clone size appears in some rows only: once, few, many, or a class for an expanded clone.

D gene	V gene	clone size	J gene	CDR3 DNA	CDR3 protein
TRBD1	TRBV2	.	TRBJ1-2	TGTGCCAGCAGGGGACAGACAGGGAGCCACGGGGGCACCTTC	CASRGQTGSHGGTF
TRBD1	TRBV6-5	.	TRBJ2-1	TGTGCCAGCAGTTACTCGGGACAGGGTGGAAATGAGCAGTTCTTC	CASSYSGQGGNEQFF
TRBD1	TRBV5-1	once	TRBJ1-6	TGCGCCAGCAGCTTGGGGGACAGGGTTTCACCCCTCCACTTT	CASSLGDRVSPLHF
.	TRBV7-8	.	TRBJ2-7	TGTGCCAGCAGCCCGACGCGGGGTTTCGAGTACTTC	CASSPTRGFEYF
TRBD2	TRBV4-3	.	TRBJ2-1	TGCGCCAGCAGCGCTATCGTAGGGGGACTAGCGGGGGATGAGCAGTTCTTC	CASSAIVGGLAGDEQFF
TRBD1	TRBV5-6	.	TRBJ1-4	TGTGCCAGCAGCCCTGGACAGGGGAATGAAAAACTGTTTTTT	CASSPGQGNEKLFF
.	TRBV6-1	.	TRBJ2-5	TGTGCCTTCGGGAGAGCTTCTTTTCAAGAGACCCAGTACTTC	CAFGRASFQETQYF
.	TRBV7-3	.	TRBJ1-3	TGTGCCAGCAGCTTAGGGGGCGCTGGAAACACCATATATTTT	CASSLGGAGNTIYF
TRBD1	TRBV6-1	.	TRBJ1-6	TGTGCCAGCAATCACCCGGGACAGGGTTTTTCACCCCTCCACTTT	CASNHPGQGFSPLHF
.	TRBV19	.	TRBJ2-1	TGTGCCAGTAGTCCTCAGGGTTACGATGAGCAGTTCTTC	CASSPQGYDEQFF
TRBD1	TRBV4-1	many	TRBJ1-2	TGCGCCAGCAGCCAACTCGGGACAGGGGGGAACTATGGCTACACCTTC	CASSQLGTGGNYGYTF
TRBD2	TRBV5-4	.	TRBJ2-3	TGTGCCAGCAGCTTGACTAGCGGGAGTCAAACAGATACGCAGTATTTT	CASSLTSGSQTDTQYF
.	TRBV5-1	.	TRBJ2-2	TGCGCCAGCAGCGTCCACCGGGACACGGACACCGGGGAGCTGTTTTTT	CASSVHRDTDTGELFF
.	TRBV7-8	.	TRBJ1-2	TGTGCCAGCAGCTTAGACTTAAACTATGGCTACACCTTC	CASSLDLNYGYTF
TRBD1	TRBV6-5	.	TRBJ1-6	TGTGCCAGCAGTTACTCCCTGACAGGGTATAATTCACCCCTCCACTTT	CASSYSLTGYNSPLHF
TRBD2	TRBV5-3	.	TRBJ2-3	TGTGCCAGAAGCTTGGTGGGTGCAGCGGGGGGGAAGTGGGCTAGCACAGATACGCAGTATTTT	CARSLVGAAGGKWASTDTQYF
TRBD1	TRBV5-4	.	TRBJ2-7	TGTGCCAGCAGATCCGGGACAGGGTCCTACGAGCAGTACTTC	CASRSGTGSYEQYF
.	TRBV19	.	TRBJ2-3	TGTGCCAGTTCAGAAGCAGGCAGGGGCACAGATACGCAGTATTTT	CASSEAGRGTDTQYF
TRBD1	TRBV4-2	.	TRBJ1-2	TGTGCCAGCAGCCAAGATCCTTTTGACAGGGCTCTTCTTGGCTACACCTTC	CASSQDPFDRALLGYTF
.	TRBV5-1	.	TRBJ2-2	TGCGCCAGCAGCTTGGCCCGGCAGGGCAACACCGGGGAGCTGTTTTTT	CASSLARQGNTGELFF